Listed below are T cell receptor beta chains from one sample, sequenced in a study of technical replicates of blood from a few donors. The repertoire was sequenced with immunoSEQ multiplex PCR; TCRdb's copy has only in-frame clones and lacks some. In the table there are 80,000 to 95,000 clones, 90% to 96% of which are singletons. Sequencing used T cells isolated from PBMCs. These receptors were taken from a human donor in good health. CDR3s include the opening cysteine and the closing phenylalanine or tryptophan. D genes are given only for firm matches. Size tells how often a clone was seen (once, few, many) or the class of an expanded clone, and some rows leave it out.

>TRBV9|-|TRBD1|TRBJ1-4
TGTGCCAGCAGCGTAACAACTTCAGACAGGGCCCTAAGTAATGAAAAACTGTTTTTT
CASSVTTSDRALSNEKLFF
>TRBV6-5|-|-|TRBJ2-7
TGTGCCAGCAGTTACTTCGAGGGATCCTACGAGCAGTACTTC
CASSYFEGSYEQYF
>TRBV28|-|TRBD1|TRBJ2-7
TGTGCCAGCAGTTCCCCCGGGACAGGGGCCTACGAGCAGTACTTC
CASSSPGTGAYEQYF
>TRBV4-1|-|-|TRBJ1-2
TGCGCCAGCAGAGGGGAAGTTCTTAACTATGGCTACACCTTC
CASRGEVLNYGYTF
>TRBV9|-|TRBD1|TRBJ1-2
TGTGCCAGCAGCGGCCCGGGACAGAAAAACTATGGCTACACCTTC
CASSGPGQKNYGYTF
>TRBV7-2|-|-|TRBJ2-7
TGTGCCAGCAGCTTTACCTACGAGCAGTACTTC
CASSFTYEQYF
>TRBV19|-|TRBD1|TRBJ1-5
TGTGCCAGTAGCCCTAGGGGGCGACAAGGTCAGCCCCAGCATTTT
CASSPRGRQGQPQHF
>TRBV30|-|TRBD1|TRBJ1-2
TGTGCCTGGAGTGTTCTGACAGGGGACGGCTACACCTTC
CAWSVLTGDGYTF
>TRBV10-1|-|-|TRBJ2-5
TGCGCCAGCACGAACAGGCTGACAGTAGAGACCCAGTACTTC
CASTNRLTVETQYF
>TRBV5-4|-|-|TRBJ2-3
TGTGCCAGCAGCTTGTTGCGTAGCCCCCCAGATACGCAGTATTTT
CASSLLRSPPDTQYF
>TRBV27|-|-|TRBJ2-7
TGTGCCAGCAGCCAACATGCCGCCTACGAGCAGTACTTC
CASSQHAAYEQYF
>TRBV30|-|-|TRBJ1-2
TGTGCCTGGAGCTTCGTCCCTAACTATGGCTACACCTTC
CAWSFVPNYGYTF
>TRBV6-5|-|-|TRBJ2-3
TGTGCCAGCAGTAAACTACAGGGTCAAGATACGCAGTATTTT
CASSKLQGQDTQYF
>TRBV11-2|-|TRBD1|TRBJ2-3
TGTGCCAGCAGCTTAGAGACAGGGTTCGATACGCAGTATTTT
CASSLETGFDTQYF
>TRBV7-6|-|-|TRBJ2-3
TGTGCCAGCAGCTTGCGAGATACGCAGTATTTT
CASSLRDTQYF
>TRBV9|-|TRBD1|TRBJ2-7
TGTGCCAGCAGCGTAGGGGTAGGACAGGGGAACGAGCAGTACTTC
CASSVGVGQGNEQYF
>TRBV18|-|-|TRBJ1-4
TGTGCCAGCTCACCACCGGCTTCTTCGCGGGTGTCGAATGAAAAACTGTTTTTT
CASSPPASSRVSNEKLFF
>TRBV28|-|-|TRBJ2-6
TGTGCCAGCAGTTTCCAGGGCCCTGGGGCCAACGTCCTGACTTTC
CASSFQGPGANVLTF
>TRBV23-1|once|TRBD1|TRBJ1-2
TGCGCCAGCAGTTACAGGGGGGACTATGGCTACACCTTC
CASSYRGDYGYTF
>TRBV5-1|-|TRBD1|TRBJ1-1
TGCGCCAGCAGCTTAACAGGGGGCACTGAAGCTTTCTTT
CASSLTGGTEAFF
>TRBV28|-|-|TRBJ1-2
TGTGCCAGCAGTTCGGGGGGGCTGGGCAATGGCTACACCTTC
CASSSGGLGNGYTF
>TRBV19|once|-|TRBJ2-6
TGTGCCAGTCGTCTGTTTGGGGCCAACGTCCTGACTTTC
CASRLFGANVLTF
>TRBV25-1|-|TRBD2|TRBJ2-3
TGTGCCAGCACAATAGCGGGAGGCCGCACAGATACGCAGTATTTT
CASTIAGGRTDTQYF
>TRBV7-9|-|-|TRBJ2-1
TGTGCCAGCGACCTCCGGGACAATGGGAGAGGAAGCTCCTACAATGAGCAGTTCTTC
CASDLRDNGRGSSYNEQFF
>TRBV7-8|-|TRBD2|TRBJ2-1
TGTGCCAGCAGCTTATCAGCGGGGAGCTCCTACAATGAGCAGTTCTTC
CASSLSAGSSYNEQFF
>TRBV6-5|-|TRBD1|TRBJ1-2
TGTGCCAGCAGTTACGACAGGGGATATGGCTACACCTTC
CASSYDRGYGYTF
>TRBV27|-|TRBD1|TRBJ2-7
TGTGCCAGCAGCCCGGACAGGTACGAGCAGTACTTC
CASSPDRYEQYF
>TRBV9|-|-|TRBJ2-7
TGTGCCAGCAGCTCTACCAGACAAAGCGAGCAGTACTTC
CASSSTRQSEQYF
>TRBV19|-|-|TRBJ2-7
TGTGCCAGTAGTATAGATGTTAGCGCTACCTACGAGCAGTACTTC
CASSIDVSATYEQYF
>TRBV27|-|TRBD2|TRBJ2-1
TGTGCCAGCAGTTTCTTAGCGGGAGCCGACAATGAGCAGTTCTTC
CASSFLAGADNEQFF
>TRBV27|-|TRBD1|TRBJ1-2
TGTGCCAGCAATCTAATAGGGACAGATACCCTCACTGGCTACACCTTC
CASNLIGTDTLTGYTF
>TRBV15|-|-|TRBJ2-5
TGTGCCACCAGCCACTTAGGGGGTCCAGAGACCCAGTACTTC
CATSHLGGPETQYF
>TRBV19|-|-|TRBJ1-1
TGTGCCAGTAGTATTACATTGGTGGGGAGAGATGAAGCTTTCTTT
CASSITLVGRDEAFF
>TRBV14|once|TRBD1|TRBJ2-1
TGTGCCAGCAGCCACGCCCCGGGACAGGGGTATCGGAATGAGCAGTTCTTC
CASSHAPGQGYRNEQFF
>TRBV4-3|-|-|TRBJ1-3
TGCGCCAGCAGAAAAACAGCCTTCTCTGGAAACACCATATATTTT
CASRKTAFSGNTIYF
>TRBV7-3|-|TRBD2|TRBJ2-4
TGTGCCAGCAAATCCCTAGGGCTAGCGGGAGAGGCCAAAAACATTCAGTACTTC
CASKSLGLAGEAKNIQYF
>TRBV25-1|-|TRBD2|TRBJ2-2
TGTGCCAGCATTGGGGCTAGCGGCACCGGGGAGCTGTTTTTT
CASIGASGTGELFF
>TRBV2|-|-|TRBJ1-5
TGTGCCAGCAGCGGCCGGGATGGACAGCCCCAGCATTTT
CASSGRDGQPQHF
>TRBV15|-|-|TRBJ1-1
TGTGCCACCAGCAGAGGCGACTCGGGGAACACTGAAGCTTTCTTT
CATSRGDSGNTEAFF
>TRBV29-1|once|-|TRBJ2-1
TGCAGCGTCCCTGTATCCTACAATGAGCAGTTCTTC
CSVPVSYNEQFF
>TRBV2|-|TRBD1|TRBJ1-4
TGTGCCAGCGCCCACGGGACAGGGATTTTCGCAACTAATGAAAAACTGTTTTTT
CASAHGTGIFATNEKLFF